The sequence of this T cell receptor beta chain was determined in a study of blood T cell repertoires in COVID-19. The overall study: Acute and convalescent COVID-19 samples came from the United States, Italy and Spain. Nucleic acid was either cDNA or gDNA, and it came from T cells, B-cell-depleted T cells, or PBMCs.

Per the germline V gene, CDR1 is SGHVS and CDR2 is FQNEAQ. With V trimmed by 5 bases and J by 1 base, 5 bases remained unmatched. This CDR3 region has 15 residues. The authors' processing: Estimates of nucleated cell counts were drawn from the amplification of reference gene primers. The table came from immunoSEQ multiplex PCR; TCRdb's copy has only in-frame clones and leaves some out. The D gene and trimming were derived from the DNA, and the V and J assignments and clone size from that table. The sample shows approximately 130,000 clones, around 77% of them seen only once. This sequence originates from a human donor in a cohort sampled during active COVID-19. The chain has TRBV7-8 and TRBJ1-1; 9 bases align to TRBD1. Sequencing input: peripheral blood. CDR3 bases: TGTGCCAGCAGCCAACCGGGACAGGGGAACACTGAAGCTTTCTTT. This sequence encodes CASSQPGQGNTEAFF.